The 13 T cell receptor beta chains below come from one sample, sequenced in a study of response to subunit inactivated influenza vaccine. MiXCR was run by TCRdb on the RT-PCR reads, yielding one entry per CDR3 protein. The table shows just under 550,000 distinct CDR3 sequences, with under 25% occurring only once. The sample was also reused in another study, on T cells expressing NK-cell markers. As reported in that work: Production of TCR beta cDNA relied on 5'RACE template switching with UMIs.

Sequences were derived from CD4+ T cells sorted from PBMCs, sampled 11 to 12 days after vaccination. Source of these receptors: a man aged 50-59 years who received an inactivated influenza vaccine.

DNA for the CDR3: TGTGCCAGCTCACCAAATGGGGACAGGGGCTATGGCTACACCTTC. It specifies CASSPNGDRGYGYTF. The J gene is TRBJ1-2, the V gene TRBV18, with TRBD1 matching 10 bases. V was clipped by 2 bases and J by 4 bases; unmatched bases: 4. The CDR3 contains 15 residues. Looked up from germline, CDR1 is KGHSH and CDR2 is LQKENI.

J is TRBJ2-2 and V is TRBV6-5; D is uncertain. V lost 6 bases, J lost 6 bases, and 8 bases lay in between. This CDR3 region has 12 residues. The germline V gene encodes CDR1 MNHEY and CDR2 SVGAGI. CDR3 bases: TGTGCCAGCAGACAGAGTTCCGGGGAGCTGTTTTTT. Amino acids: CASRQSSGELFF.

The J gene is TRBJ2-1, the V gene TRBV20-1, with 10 positions matching TRBD2. The germline V gene has CDR1 DFQATT and CDR2 SNEGSKA (reference sequence). The CDR3 covers 17 residues. With 0 bases clipped from V and 0 bases from J, the junction kept 5 bases outside the gene matches. The CDR3 spells CSARDFASGSSYNEQFF. The CDR3 DNA follows: TGCAGTGCTAGAGATTTCGCTAGCGGGAGCTCCTACAATGAGCAGTTCTTC.

This clonotype was detected only a few times. The rearrangement uses TRBV18 and TRBJ2-5; no firm D call. The CDR3 loop spans 15 amino acids. Germline CDR1 and CDR2: KGHSH and LQKENI. Trimming removed 0 bases from V and 2 bases from J, with 10 bases in between. DNA of the CDR3: TGTGCCAGCTCACCACCGTTGGGTGGTCAAGAGACCCAGTACTTC. Translating it yields CASSPPLGGQETQYF.

This clonotype was seen only a few times. The chain has TRBV3-1 and TRBJ2-2; D gene uncertain. The germline V gene has CDR1 LGHDT and CDR2 YNNKEL (reference sequence). The CDR3 is 16 amino acids. V gave up 0 bases and J gave up 1 base, with 9 bases separating them. In nucleotides, the CDR3 is TGTGCCAGCAGCCAAGATCTTAGGGAGAACACCGGGGAGCTGTTTTTT. This codes for CASSQDLRENTGELFF.

This clonotype was seen a handful of times. The chain combines TRBV28 with TRBJ2-3; perhaps TRBD2 as D (5 bases). The germline V and J ends were trimmed by 5 bases and 8 bases, with 11 bases remaining between them. The CDR3 covers 12 residues. Germline V gene sequence: CDR1 MDHEN, CDR2 SYDVKM. CDR3 in DNA: TGTGCCAGCAGTAGGGAGAGAGGTACGCAGTATTTT. Amino acid sequence: CASSRERGTQYF.

V is TRBV7-2 and J is TRBJ1-1; 7 bases fit TRBD1. Germline V lookup: CDR1 SGHTA, CDR2 FQGNSA. The V and J ends lost 3 bases and 1 base, in that order; junction bases with no gene match: 5. CDR3 size: 15 residues. The CDR3 here is CASSFSGGENTEAFF. The CDR3 DNA reads TGTGCCAGCAGCTTTTCAGGGGGGGAGAACACTGAAGCTTTCTTT.

This sequence joins TRBV10-1 and TRBJ2-7; TRBD1 matches at 7 bases. The CDR3 spans 14 residues. Per germline, CDR1 WNHNN and CDR2 SYGVQD (reference sequence). V shed 0 bases, J shed 6 bases, and the junction held 5 bases outside the gene matches. The CDR3 protein is CASSESVTGTEQYF. As DNA, the CDR3 is TGCGCCAGCAGTGAGTCCGTGACAGGGACCGAGCAGTACTTC.

This clonotype was picked up a small number of times. This chain joins TRBV5-6 and TRBJ2-3, with D tentatively TRBD2 (6 bases). The CDR3 length is 15 residues. With 4 bases removed from V and 2 bases from J, the gap between germline ends came to 14 bases. In germline, CDR1 is SGHDT, CDR2 YYEEEE. As DNA, the CDR3 is TGTGCCAGCAGCATAGGACTAAAAACCACAGATACGCAGTATTTT. Encoded protein: CASSIGLKTTDTQYF.

This clonotype was observed a handful of times. V gene TRBV5-1 combines with J gene TRBJ2-3; D may correspond to TRBD1 or TRBD2 (5 bases each). The germline V gene encodes CDR1 SGHRS and CDR2 YFSETQ. The V end lost 5 bases, the J end lost 2 bases, and 12 bases lay between the germline ends. The CDR3 is 14 amino acids. CDR3 loop: CASSGGADTDTQYF. Written as DNA, the CDR3 is TGCGCCAGCAGTGGGGGAGCGGACACAGATACGCAGTATTTT.

This clonotype was seen a handful of times. J is TRBJ1-2 and V is TRBV20-1; D perhaps matches TRBD1 (6 bases). The CDR3 is made up of 15 amino acids. Per the germline V gene, CDR1 is DFQATT and CDR2 is SNEGSKA (reference sequence). The V end lost 3 bases, the J end lost 5 bases, and 19 bases lay between the germline ends. CDR3 loop: CSASKPPGHNYGYTF. CDR3 DNA sequence: TGCAGTGCTAGTAAACCCCCGGGACACAATTATGGCTACACCTTC.

The genes are TRBV6-5 and TRBJ1-5; tentatively, D is TRBD1 (6 bases). Germline-derived CDR1 and CDR2 are MNHEY and SVGAGI. V was cut by 2 bases and J by 6 bases, with 14 bases left in between. CDR3 length: 15 residues. As DNA, the CDR3 is TGTGCCAGCAGTTACCTGAACAAGGGGGGTCAGCCCCAGCATTTT. It is translated as CASSYLNKGGQPQHF.

The J gene is TRBJ2-5, the V gene TRBV6-1; 7 bases line up with TRBD1. CDR3 length: 14 residues. Per germline, CDR1 MNHNS and CDR2 SASEGT. The junction had 8 bases not matched to a gene; V was cut back by 5 bases and J by 5 bases. For the CDR3, the DNA is TGTGCCAGCAGTAGGGGACAGCCTACGGAGACCCAGTACTTC. Translation: CASSRGQPTETQYF.